The 2 T cell receptor beta chains presented below share a single source sample, sequenced in a study of metastatic and nonmetastatic thyroid tumors. TCRdb reanalyzed the PCR reads with MiXCR. This table has around 28,000 clones, roughly 30% appearing once. All patients reached thyroid surgery having received no treatment beforehand. Sequenced input: blood. These receptors were obtained from a female donor with papillary thyroid cancer or a benign thyroid nodule (not recorded which). Some clones in this sample may be carry-over from other donors' samples.

The chain couples TRBV4-1 to TRBJ1-2; D perhaps matches TRBD1 (5 bases). The ends were cut back, 3 bases at V and 5 bases at J, with 19 bases in the middle. The CDR3 is 16 residues long. CDR1 MGHRA and CDR2 YSYEKL come from the germline V gene. This chain's CDR3 is CASSQVNTGQIYGYTF. The CDR3 nucleotides are TGCGCCAGCAGCCAGGTAAACACGGGGCAAATATATGGCTACACCTTC.

This clone appeared a few times. The V and J genes are TRBV6-1 and TRBJ1-2; 8 bases line up with TRBD1. Per germline, CDR1 MNHNS and CDR2 SASEGT. V trimming: 8 bases; J trimming: 1 base; junction bases outside the gene matches: 9. This CDR3 contains 15 residues. CDR3 sequence (DNA): TGTGCCAGCTGGTCTGACAGGGGCGTTAACTATGGCTACACCTTC. Translation: CASWSDRGVNYGYTF.